This T cell receptor (beta chain) comes out of a study of early T cells in non-severe SARS-CoV-2 infection. For the study at large: The study sequenced bulk RNA from unsorted whole blood, with chains unpaired.

Tagging with unique molecular identifiers was applied to individual cDNA molecules. Each CDR3 protein gets one entry after TCRdb re-called the 5' RACE reads with MiXCR. The sample has some 100,000 distinct CDR3 sequences, roughly 14% seen once. This clonotype was detected only a few times. The CDR3 is 17 amino acids. Germline CDR1 and CDR2: SGDLS and YYNGEE. The V and J ends lost 4 bases and 2 bases respectively, with 18 bases between them. This TCR derives from an adult who was a healthcare worker with PCR-confirmed SARS-CoV-2 infection or an uninfected control (not recorded which). The rearrangement uses TRBV9 and TRBJ2-2; TRBD1 or TRBD2 may be the D gene (5 bases each). Input material: whole blood. The CDR3 loop is CASSPHGGVSNTGELFF. CDR3 nucleotides: TGTGCCAGCAGCCCTCATGGGGGAGTGAGTAACACCGGGGAGCTGTTTTTT.